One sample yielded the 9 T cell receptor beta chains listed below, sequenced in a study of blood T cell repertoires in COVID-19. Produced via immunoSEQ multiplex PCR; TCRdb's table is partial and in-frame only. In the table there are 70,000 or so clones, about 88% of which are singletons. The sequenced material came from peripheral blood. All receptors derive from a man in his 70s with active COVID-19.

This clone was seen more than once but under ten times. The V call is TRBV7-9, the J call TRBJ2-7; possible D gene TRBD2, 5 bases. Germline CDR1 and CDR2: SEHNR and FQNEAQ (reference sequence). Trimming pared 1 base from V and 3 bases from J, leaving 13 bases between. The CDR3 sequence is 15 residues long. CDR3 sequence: CASSLGGAEGYEQYF. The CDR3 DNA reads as TGTGCCAGCAGCTTAGGGGGAGCTGAGGGCTACGAGCAGTACTTC.

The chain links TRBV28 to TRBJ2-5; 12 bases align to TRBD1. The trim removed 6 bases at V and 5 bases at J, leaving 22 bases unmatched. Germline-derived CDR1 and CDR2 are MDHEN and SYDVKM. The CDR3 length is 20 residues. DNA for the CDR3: TGTGCCAGCAGCGCATACCTTTCAACCGGGACAGGGGGCATTGGGGAGACCCAGTACTTC. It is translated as CASSAYLSTGTGGIGETQYF. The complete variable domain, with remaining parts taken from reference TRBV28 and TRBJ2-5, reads DVKVTQSSRYLVKRTGEKVFLECVQDMDHENMFWYRQDPGLGLRLIYFSYDVKMKEKGDIPEGYSVSREKKERFSLILESASTNQTSMYLCASSAYLSTGTGGIGETQYFGPGTRLLVL.

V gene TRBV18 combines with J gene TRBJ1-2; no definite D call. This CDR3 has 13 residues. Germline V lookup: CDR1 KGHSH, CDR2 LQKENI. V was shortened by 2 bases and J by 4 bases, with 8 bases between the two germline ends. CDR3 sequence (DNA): TGTGCCAGCTCACCAGGGCCAGTCTATGGCTACACCTTC. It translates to CASSPGPVYGYTF. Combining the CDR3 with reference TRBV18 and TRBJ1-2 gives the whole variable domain NAGVMQNPRHLVRRRGQEARLRCSPMKGHSHVYWYRQLPEEGLKFMVYLQKENIIDESGMPKERFSAEFPKEGPSILRIQQVVRGDSAAYFCASSPGPVYGYTFGSGTRLTVV.

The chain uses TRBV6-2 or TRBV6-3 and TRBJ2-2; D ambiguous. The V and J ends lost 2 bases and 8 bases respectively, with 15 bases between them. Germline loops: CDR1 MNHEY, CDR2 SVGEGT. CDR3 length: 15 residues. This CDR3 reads CASSYVQAARGELFF. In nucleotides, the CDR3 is TGTGCCAGCAGTTACGTCCAGGCCGCGCGAGGGGAGCTGTTTTTT.

CDR3 protein: CASTPVGGWSQETQYF. CDR3 nucleotides: TGTGCCAGTACCCCGGTGGGCGGGTGGAGCCAAGAGACCCAGTACTTC. The rearrangement uses TRBV19 and TRBJ2-5; possibly TRBD2 for D (5 bases). Germline-derived CDR1 and CDR2 are LNHDA and SQIVND (reference sequence). Trimming pared 7 bases from V and 1 base from J, leaving 19 bases between. There are 16 residues in the CDR3.

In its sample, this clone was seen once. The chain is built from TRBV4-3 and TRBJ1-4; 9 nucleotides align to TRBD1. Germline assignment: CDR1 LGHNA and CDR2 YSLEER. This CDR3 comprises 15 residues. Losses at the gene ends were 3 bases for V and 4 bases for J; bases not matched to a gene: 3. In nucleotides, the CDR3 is TGCGCCAGCAGCCAGTGGACAGGGGATAATGAAAAACTGTTTTTT. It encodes CASSQWTGDNEKLFF.

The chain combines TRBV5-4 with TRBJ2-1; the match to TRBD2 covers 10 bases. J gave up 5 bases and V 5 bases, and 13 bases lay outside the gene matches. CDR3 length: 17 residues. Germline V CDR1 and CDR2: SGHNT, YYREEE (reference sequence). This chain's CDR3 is CASSPKGRTSGNNEQFF. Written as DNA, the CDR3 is TGTGCCAGCAGTCCAAAGGGCCGGACTAGCGGCAACAATGAGCAGTTCTTC.

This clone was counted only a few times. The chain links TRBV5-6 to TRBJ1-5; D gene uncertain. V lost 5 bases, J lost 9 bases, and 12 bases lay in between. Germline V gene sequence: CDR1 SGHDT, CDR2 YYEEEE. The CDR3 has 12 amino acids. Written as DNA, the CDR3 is TGTGCCAGCAGGCCAGCGGAGCGGCCCCAGCATTTT. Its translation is CASRPAERPQHF.

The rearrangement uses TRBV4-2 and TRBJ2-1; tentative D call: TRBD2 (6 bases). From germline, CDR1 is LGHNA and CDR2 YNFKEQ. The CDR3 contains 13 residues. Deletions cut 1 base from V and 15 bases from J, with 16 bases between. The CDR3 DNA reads TGTGCCAGCAGCCAAGTAGGGCGGGATAGCCCGTTCTTC. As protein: CASSQVGRDSPFF.